This record concerns one T cell receptor (beta chain) sequence. Its target is not known. The data were taken from a study of T cell responses to AZD1222 COVID-19 vaccine. Study details: Second doses at about 4 or about 12 weeks were pooled. General study findings and limits: Spike-specific TCR breadth and depth went up after people got two AZD1222 doses. White British people made up most donors, females outnumbered males, and clonal diversity was possibly underestimated. Sampling that yielded the repertoires occurred only after the peak T cell response.

The CDR3 is 18 amino acids. Trimming removed 3 bases from V and 0 bases from J, with 18 bases in between. Germline assignment: CDR1 KGHSH and CDR2 LQKENI. Sequencing used immunoSEQ multiplex PCR; TCRdb keeps in-frame clones, though not all of them. The table has tens of thousands of clones, 85% to 90% seen once. This clonotype originated in an adult in good health. The chain employs TRBV18 and TRBJ1-3; D gene ambiguous. The sample in question was peripheral blood, obtained on day 0 of AZD1222 vaccination. CDR3: CASSPLVRAPLSGNTIYF. In nucleotides, the CDR3 is TGTGCCAGCTCACCGTTGGTGAGGGCCCCTCTCTCTGGAAACACCATATATTTT.